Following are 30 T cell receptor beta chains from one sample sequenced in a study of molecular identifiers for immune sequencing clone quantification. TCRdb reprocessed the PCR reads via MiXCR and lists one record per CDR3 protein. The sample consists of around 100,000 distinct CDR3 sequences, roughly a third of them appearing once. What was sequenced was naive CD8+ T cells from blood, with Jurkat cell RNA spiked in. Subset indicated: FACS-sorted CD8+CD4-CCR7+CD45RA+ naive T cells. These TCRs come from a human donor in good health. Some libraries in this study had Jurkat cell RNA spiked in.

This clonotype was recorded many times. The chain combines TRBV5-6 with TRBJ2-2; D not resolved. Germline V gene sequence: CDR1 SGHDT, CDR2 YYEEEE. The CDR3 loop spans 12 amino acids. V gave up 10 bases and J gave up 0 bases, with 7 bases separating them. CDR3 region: CAGSSNTGELFF. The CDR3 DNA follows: TGTGCCGGGTCATCGAACACCGGGGAGCTGTTTTTT.

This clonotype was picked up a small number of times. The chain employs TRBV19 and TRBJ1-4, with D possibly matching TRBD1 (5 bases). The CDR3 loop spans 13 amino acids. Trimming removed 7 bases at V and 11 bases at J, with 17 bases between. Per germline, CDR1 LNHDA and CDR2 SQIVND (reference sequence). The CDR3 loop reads CASTYSGHSKLFF. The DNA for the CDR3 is TGTGCCAGTACCTATTCCGGACACTCGAAACTGTTTTTT.

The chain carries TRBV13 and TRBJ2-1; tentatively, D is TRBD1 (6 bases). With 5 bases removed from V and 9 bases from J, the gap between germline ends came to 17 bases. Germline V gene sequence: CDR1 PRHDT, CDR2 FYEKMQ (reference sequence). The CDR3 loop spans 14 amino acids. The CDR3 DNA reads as TGTGCCAGCAGCCCGTCAAGGGGGATGGGTGAGCAGTTCTTC. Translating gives CASSPSRGMGEQFF. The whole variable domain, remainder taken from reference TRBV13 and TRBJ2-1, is AAGVIQSPRHLIKEKRETATLKCYPIPRHDTVYWYQQGPGQDPQFLISFYEKMQSDKGSIPDRFSAQQFSDYHSELNMSSLELGDSALYFCASSPSRGMGEQFFGPGTRLTVL.

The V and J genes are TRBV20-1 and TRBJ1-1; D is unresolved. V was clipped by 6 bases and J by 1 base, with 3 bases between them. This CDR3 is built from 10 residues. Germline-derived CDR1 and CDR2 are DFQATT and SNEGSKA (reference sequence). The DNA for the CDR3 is TGCAGTGCCCCGAACACTGAAGCTTTCTTT. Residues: CSAPNTEAFF.

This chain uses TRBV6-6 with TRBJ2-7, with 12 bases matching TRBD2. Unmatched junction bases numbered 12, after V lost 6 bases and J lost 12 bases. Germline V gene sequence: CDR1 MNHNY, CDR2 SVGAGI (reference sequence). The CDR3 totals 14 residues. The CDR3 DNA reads TGTGCCAGCAGCAGGACTAGCGGGGCCAGTTGGATGTACTTC. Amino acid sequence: CASSRTSGASWMYF.

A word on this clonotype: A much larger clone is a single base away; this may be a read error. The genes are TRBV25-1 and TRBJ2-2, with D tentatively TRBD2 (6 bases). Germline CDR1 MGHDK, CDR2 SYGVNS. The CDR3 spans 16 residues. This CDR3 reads CASSERGEWGTGGLFF. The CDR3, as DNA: TGTGCCAGCAGTGAGCGCGGGGAATGGGGCACCGGGGGGCTGTTTTTT.

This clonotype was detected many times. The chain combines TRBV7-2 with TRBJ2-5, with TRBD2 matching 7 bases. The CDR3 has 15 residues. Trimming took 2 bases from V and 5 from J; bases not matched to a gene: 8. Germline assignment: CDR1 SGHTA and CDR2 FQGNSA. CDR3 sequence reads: CASSLLGREGETQYF. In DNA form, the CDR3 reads TGTGCCAGCAGCTTACTGGGCAGGGAGGGGGAGACCCAGTACTTC. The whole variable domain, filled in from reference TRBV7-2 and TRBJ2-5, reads GAGVSQSPSNKVTEKGKDVELRCDPISGHTALYWYRQSLGQGLEFLIYFQGNSAPDKSGLPSDRFSAERTGGSVSTLTIQRTQQEDSAVYLCASSLLGREGETQYFGPGTRLLVL.

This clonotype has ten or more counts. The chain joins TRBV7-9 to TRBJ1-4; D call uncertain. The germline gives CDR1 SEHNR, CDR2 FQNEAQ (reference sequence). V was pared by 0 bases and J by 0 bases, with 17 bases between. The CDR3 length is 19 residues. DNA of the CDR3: TGTGCCAGCAGCTTAGCTATAAAACACGCGGAACCAACTAATGAAAAACTGTTTTTT. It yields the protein CASSLAIKHAEPTNEKLFF.

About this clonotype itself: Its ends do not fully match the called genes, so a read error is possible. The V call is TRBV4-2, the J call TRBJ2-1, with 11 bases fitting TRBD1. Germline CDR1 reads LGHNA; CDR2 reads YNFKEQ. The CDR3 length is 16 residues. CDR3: CASSQEDRGQYKEQIF. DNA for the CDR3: TGTGCCAGCAGCCAAGAGGACAGGGGGCAATACAAAGAGCAGATCTTC.

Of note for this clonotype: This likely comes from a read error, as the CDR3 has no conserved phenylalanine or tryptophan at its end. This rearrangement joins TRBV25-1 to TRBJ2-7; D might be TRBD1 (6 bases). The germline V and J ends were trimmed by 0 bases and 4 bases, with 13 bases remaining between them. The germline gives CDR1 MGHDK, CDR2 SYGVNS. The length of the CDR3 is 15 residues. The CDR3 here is CASSEYSDSPYEQYL. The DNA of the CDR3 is TGTGCCAGCAGTGAATATTCGGACAGCCCTTACGAGCAGTACCTC.

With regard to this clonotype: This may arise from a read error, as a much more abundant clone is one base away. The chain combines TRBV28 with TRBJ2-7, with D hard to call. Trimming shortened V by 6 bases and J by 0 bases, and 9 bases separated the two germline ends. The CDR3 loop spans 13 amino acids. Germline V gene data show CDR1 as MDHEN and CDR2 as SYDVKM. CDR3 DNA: TGTGCCAGCAGCCATATGAGCTCCTACGAGCAGTACTTC. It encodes CASSHMSSYEQYF.

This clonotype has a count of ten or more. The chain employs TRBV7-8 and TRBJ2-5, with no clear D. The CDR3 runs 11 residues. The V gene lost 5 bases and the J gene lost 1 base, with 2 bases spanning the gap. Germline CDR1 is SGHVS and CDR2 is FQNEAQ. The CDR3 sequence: CASSAQETQYF. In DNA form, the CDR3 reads TGTGCCAGCAGCGCCCAAGAGACCCAGTACTTC.

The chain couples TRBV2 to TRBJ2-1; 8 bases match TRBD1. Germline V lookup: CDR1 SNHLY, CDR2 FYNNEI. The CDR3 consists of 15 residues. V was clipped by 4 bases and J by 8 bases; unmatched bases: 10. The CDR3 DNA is TGTGCCAGCAGTGCTCTGGGACAGGTTTACTATGAGCAGTTCTTC. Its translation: CASSALGQVYYEQFF.

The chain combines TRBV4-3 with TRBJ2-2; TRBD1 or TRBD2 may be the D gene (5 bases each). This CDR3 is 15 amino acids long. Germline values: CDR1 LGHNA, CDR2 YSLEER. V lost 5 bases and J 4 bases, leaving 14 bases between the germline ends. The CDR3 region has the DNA TGCGCCAGCAGCAGGGGACGAACGGCCACCGGGGAGCTGTTTTTT. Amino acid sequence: CASSRGRTATGELFF.

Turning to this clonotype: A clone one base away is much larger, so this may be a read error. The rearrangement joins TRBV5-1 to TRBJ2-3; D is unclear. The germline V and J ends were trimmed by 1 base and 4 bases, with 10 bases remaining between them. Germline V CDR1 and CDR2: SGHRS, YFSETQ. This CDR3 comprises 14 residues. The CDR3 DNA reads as TGCGCCAGCAGCTTGTCTCTGTCCCCAGATACGCAGTATTTT. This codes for CASSLSLSPDTQYF.

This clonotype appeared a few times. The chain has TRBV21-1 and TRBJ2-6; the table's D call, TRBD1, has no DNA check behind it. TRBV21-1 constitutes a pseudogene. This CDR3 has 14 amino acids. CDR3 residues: CASSARTVQHVLTF. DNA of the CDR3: TGTGCCAGCAGCGCGCGGACAGTACAGCACGTCCTGACTTTC.

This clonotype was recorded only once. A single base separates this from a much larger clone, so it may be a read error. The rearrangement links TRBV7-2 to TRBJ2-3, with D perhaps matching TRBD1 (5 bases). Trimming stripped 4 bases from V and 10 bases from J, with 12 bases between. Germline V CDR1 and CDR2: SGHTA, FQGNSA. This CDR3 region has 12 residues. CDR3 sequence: CASSSRQCPQYF. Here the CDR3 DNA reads TGTGCCAGCAGCTCCAGACAGTGTCCGCAGTATTTT.

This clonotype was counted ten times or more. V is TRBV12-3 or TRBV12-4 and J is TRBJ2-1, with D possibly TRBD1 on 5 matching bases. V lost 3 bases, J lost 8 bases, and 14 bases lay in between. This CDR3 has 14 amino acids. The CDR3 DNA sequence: TGTGCCAGCAGTTTCGCTGACCTACAGGATGAGCAGTTCTTC. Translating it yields CASSFADLQDEQFF.

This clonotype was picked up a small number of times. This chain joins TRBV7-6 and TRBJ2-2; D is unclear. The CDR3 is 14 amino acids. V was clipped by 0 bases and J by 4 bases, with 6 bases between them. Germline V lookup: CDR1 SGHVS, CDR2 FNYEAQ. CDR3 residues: CASSLAGITGELFF. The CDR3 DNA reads TGTGCCAGCAGCTTAGCGGGAATCACCGGGGAGCTGTTTTTT.

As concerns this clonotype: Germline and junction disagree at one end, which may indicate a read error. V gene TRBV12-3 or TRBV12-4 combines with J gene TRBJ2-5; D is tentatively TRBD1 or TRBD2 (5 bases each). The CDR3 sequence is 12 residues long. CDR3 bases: TGTGCCAGCCATCAGGGTGGGGAGACCCAGCACTTC. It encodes CASHQGGETQHF.

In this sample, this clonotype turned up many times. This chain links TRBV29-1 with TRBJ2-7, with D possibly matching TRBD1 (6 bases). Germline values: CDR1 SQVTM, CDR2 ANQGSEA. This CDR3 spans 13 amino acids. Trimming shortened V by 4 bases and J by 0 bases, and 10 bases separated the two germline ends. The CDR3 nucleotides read TGCAGCGTTGGGGGACACAGCTCCTACGAGCAGTACTTC. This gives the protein CSVGGHSSYEQYF.

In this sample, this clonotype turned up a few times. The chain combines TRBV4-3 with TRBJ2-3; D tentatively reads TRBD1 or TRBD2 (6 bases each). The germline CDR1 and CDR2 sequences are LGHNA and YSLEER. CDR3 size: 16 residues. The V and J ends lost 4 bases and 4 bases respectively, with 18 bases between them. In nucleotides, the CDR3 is TGCGCCAGCAGCCCCTCCGGGACGGGGGCCGCAGATACGCAGTATTTT. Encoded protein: CASSPSGTGAADTQYF.

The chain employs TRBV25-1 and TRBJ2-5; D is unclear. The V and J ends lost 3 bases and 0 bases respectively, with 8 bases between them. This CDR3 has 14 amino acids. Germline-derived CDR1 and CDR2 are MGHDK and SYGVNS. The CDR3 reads CASSDGVYQETQYF. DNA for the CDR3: TGTGCCAGCAGTGATGGGGTCTACCAAGAGACCCAGTACTTC.

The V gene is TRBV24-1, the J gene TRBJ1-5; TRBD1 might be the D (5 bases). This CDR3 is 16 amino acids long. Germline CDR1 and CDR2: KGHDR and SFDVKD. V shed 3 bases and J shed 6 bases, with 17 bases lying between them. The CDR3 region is CATSDPAGPLGQPQHF. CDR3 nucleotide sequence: TGTGCCACCAGTGATCCTGCAGGGCCTCTCGGTCAGCCCCAGCATTTT.

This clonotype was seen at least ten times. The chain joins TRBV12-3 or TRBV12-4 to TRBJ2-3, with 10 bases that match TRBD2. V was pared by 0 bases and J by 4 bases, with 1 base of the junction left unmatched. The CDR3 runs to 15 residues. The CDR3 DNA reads TGTGCCAGCAGTTTAGCGGGACTAGCGTCAGATACGCAGTATTTT. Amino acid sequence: CASSLAGLASDTQYF.

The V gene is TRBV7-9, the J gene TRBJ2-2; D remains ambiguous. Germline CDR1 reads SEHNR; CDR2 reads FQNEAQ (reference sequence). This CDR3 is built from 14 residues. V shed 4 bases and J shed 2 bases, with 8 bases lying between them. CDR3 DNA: TGTGCCAGCAGCTCCCCTGAAAACACCGGGGAGCTGTTTTTT. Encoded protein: CASSSPENTGELFF.

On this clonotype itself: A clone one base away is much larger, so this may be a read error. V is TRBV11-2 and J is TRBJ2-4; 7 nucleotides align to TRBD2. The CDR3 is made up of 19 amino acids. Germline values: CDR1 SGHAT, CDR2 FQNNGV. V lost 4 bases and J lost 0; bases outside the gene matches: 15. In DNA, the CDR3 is TGTGCCAGCAGCTCCCTGCCTAGCGGAGGGCGTCTAGCCAAAAACATTCAGTACTTC. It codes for CASSSLPSGGRLAKNIQYF.

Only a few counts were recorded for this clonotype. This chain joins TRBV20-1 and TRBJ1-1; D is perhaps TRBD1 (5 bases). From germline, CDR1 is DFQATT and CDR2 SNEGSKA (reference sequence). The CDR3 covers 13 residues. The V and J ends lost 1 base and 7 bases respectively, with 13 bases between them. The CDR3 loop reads CSARVVGGLEAFF. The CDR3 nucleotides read TGCAGTGCTAGAGTGGTGGGGGGTCTTGAAGCTTTCTTT.

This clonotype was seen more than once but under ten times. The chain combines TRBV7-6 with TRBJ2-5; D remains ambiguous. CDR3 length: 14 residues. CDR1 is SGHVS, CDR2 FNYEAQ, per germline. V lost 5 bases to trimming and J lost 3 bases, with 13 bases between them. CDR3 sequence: CASSPLRIEETQYF. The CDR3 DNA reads TGTGCCAGCAGCCCCCTCCGGATAGAAGAGACCCAGTACTTC.

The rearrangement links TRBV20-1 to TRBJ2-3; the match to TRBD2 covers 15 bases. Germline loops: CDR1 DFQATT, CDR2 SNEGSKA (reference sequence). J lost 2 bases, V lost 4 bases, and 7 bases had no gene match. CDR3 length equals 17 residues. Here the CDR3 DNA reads TGCAGTGCTAACGGACTAGCGGGAGGGGTCATCACAGATACGCAGTATTTT. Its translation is CSANGLAGGVITDTQYF.